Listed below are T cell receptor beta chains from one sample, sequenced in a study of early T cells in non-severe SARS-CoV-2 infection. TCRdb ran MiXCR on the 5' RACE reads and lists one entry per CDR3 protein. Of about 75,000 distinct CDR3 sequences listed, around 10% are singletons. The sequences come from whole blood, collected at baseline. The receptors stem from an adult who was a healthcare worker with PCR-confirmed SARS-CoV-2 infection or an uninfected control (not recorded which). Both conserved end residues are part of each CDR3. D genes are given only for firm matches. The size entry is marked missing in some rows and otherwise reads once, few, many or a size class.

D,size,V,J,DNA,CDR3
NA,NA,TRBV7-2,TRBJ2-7,TGTGCCAGCAGCTTAGCGCATGGGACGGGATACGAGCAGTACTTC,CASSLAHGTGYEQYF
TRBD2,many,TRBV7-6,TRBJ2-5,TGTGCCAGCAGCTTAACGCCGCGGCTAGCGGGGGGAATGTACCAAGAGACCCAGTACTTC,CASSLTPRLAGGMYQETQYF
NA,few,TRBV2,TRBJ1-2,TGTGCCAGCAGCTTGGAAGACTATGGCTACACCTTC,CASSLEDYGYTF
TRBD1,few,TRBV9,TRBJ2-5,TGTGCCAGCAGCGCCCGACAGGGGAGATCCCAAGAGACCCAGTACTTC,CASSARQGRSQETQYF
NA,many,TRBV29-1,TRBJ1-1,TGCAGCGCCCGCGGGGGGCCGGGCACTGAAGCTTTCTTT,CSARGGPGTEAFF
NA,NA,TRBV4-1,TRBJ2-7,TGCGCCAGCAGCCAAGACAGGAACGAGCAGTACTTC,CASSQDRNEQYF
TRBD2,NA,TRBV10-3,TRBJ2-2,TGTGCCATCAGTGACCAAAATAGCGGGGGACCCCAGAACACCGGGGAGCTGTTTTTT,CAISDQNSGGPQNTGELFF
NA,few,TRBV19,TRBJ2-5,TGTGCCAGTAGTTTTACTAGAGAAGAGACCCAGTACTTC,CASSFTREETQYF
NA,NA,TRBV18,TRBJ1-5,TGTGCCAGCTCAGTCTCGGGTAGCAATCAGCCCCAGCATTTT,CASSVSGSNQPQHF
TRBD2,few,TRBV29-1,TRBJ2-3,TGCAGCGCAACTAGCGGGATATCCACAGATACGCAGTATTTT,CSATSGISTDTQYF
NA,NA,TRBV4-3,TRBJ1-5,TGCGCCAGCAGCCAAGATGGGGGGCCCGGGCCCCAGCATTTT,CASSQDGGPGPQHF
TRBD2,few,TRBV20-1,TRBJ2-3,TGCAGTGCCTCTAGCGGGGGGCCCGGGGATACGCAGTATTTT,CSASSGGPGDTQYF
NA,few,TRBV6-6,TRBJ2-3,TGTGCCAGCACCCGGGGTGGTACGCAGTATTTT,CASTRGGTQYF
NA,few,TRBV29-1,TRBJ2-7,TGCAGCGTTGGGGTCGACAGTGCCTACGAGCAGTACTTC,CSVGVDSAYEQYF
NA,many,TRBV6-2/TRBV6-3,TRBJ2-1,TGTGCCAGCAGTTACGATAGCAGGGCCTACAATGAGCAGTTCTTC,CASSYDSRAYNEQFF
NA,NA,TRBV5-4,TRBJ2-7,TGTGCCAGCAGCTTGGGCCCAGGGGCTTCCTACGAGCAGTACTTC,CASSLGPGASYEQYF
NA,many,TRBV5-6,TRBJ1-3,TGTGCCAGCAGTTTCGACAGAGTGACTGGAAACACCATATATTTT,CASSFDRVTGNTIYF
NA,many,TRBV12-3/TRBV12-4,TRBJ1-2,TGTGCCAGCAGTTTGGTGGGGGAGAACGGCTACACCTTC,CASSLVGENGYTF